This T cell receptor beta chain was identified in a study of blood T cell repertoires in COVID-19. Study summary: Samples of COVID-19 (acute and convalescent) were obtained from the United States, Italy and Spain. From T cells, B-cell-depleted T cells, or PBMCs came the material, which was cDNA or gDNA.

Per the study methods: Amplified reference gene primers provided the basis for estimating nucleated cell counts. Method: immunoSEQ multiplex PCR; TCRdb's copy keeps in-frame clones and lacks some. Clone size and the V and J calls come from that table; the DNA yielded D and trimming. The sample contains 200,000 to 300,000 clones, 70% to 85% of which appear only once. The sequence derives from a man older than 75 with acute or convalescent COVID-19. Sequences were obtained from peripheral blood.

The CDR3 spells CASSPLAPFNEQFF. The CDR3 DNA follows: TGTGCCAGCAGCCCACTAGCCCCGTTCAATGAGCAGTTCTTC. V and J are TRBV14 and TRBJ2-1; a weak D match, TRBD2 (6 bases). The CDR3 covers 14 residues. Germline CDR1 reads SGHDN; CDR2 reads FVKESK. V dropped 4 bases and J dropped 6 bases, with 13 bases sitting between them.